This T cell receptor beta chain is drawn from a study of cytomegalovirus exposure and HLA in healthy donors. The CDR3 runs 17 residues. The germline gives CDR1 SGHAT, CDR2 FQNNGV. Trimming removed 4 bases from V and 9 bases from J; junction bases left unmatched: 11. Of note for this clone: Antigen specificity is unknown.

Study outcomes and limitations: TCR sequences were mostly rare, though some public TCRs occurred in many donors. Later analysis associated a missense DCLRE1C variant with TCR beta V- and J-gene trimming.

The PCR had 60 Vbeta and 13 Jbeta primers. The protocol was immunoSEQ multiplex PCR, while the TCRdb copy is restricted to in-frame clones and leaves out a portion. The sample holds around 110,000 clones, roughly three fifths seen once. The sequenced material came from PBMCs. The sequence was collected from a man aged 18 to 29 in good health and CMV-seronegative. The chain combines TRBV11-2 with TRBJ2-1; 14 nucleotides agree with TRBD2. CDR3 sequence reads: CASSSTRLAGGPGEQFF. The CDR3 DNA reads as TGTGCCAGCAGCTCTACAAGACTAGCGGGAGGGCCAGGTGAGCAGTTCTTC.